The TCR beta chain described here comes from a study of blood T cell repertoires in COVID-19. Assay used: immunoSEQ multiplex PCR; TCRdb lists only in-frame clones, some missing. This sample has a few hundred thousand clones, with approximately 90% found just once. Germline lookup yields CDR1 DFQATT and CDR2 SNEGSKA (reference sequence). Trimming removed 5 bases at V and 8 bases at J, with 12 bases between. CDR3 length: 11 residues. The receptor comes from a young woman with active or convalescent COVID-19. V usage is TRBV20-1 and J usage is TRBJ1-2, with D perhaps TRBD1 (6 bases). Source material: peripheral blood. The DNA for the CDR3 is TGCAGTGCTCGGGACATCGGCGGCTACACCTTC. Translating gives CSARDIGGYTF.